This T cell receptor (beta chain) was retrieved from a study of T cells in localized non-small cell lung cancer. Study observations and caveats: Density of T cells in blood, when higher, went with longer overall survival.

The table came from immunoSEQ multiplex PCR; TCRdb's copy has only in-frame clones and leaves some out. The sample holds under 35,000 clones, 91% seen once. This clone has a single count. The antigen remains undetermined. Germline loops: CDR1 MNHNY, CDR2 SVGAGI (reference sequence). The CDR3 runs to 13 residues. V was pared by 6 bases and J by 8 bases, with 4 bases of the junction left unmatched. The specimen comprised peripheral blood, sampled before any cancer treatment. The origin of this receptor is a female donor older than 55 with stage I lung adenocarcinoma. V is TRBV6-6 and J is TRBJ2-7; 13 bases fit TRBD2. The chain's CDR3 is CASRPGLAGQQYF. The CDR3 DNA follows: TGTGCCAGCAGACCGGGACTAGCGGGGCAGCAGTACTTC.